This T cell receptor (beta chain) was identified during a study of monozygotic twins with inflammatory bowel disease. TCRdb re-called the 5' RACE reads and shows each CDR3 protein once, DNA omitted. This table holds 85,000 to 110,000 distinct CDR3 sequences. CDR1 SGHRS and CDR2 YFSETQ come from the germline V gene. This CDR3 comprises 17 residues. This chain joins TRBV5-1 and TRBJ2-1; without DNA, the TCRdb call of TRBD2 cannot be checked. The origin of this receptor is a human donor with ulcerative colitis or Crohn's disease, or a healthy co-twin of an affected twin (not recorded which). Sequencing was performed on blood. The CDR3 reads CASSPTSGSTSYNEQFF.